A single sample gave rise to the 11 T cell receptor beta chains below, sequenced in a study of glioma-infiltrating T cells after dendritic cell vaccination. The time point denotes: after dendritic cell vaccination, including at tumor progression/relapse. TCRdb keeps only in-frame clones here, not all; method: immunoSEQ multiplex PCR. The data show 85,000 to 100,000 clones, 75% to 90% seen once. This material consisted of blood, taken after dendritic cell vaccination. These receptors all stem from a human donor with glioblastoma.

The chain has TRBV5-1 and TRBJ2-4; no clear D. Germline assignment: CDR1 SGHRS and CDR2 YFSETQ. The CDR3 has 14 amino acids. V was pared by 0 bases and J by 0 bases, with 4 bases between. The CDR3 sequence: CASSLGVAKNIQYF. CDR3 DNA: TGCGCCAGCAGCTTGGGCGTAGCCAAAAACATTCAGTACTTC.

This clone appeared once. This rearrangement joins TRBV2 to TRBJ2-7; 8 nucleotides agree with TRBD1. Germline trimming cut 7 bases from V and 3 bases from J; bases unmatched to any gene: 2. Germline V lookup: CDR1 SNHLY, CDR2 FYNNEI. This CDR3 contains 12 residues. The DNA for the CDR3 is TGTGCCAGCAACGGACAGGGCTACGAGCAGTACGTC. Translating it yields CASNGQGYEQYV.

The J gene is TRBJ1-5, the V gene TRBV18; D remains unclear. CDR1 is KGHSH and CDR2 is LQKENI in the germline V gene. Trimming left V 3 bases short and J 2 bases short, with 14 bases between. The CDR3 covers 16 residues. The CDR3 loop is CASSPREGDGNQPQHF. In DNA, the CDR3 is TGTGCCAGCTCACCGAGGGAAGGTGATGGCAATCAGCCCCAGCATTTT. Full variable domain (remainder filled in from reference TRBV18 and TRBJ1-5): NAGVMQNPRHLVRRRGQEARLRCSPMKGHSHVYWYRQLPEEGLKFMVYLQKENIIDESGMPKERFSAEFPKEGPSILRIQQVVRGDSAAYFCASSPREGDGNQPQHFGDGTRLSIL.

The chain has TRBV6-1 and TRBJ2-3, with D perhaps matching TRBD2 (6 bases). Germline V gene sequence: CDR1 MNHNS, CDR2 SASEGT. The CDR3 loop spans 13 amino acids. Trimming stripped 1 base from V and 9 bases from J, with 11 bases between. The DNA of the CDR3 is TGTGCCAGCAGTGAAGTGGAGGGCCTGACGCAGTATTTT. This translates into CASSEVEGLTQYF.

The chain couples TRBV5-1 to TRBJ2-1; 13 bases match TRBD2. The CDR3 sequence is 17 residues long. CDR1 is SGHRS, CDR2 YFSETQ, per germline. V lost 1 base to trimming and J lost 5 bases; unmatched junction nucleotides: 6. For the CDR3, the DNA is TGCGCCAGCAGCTTGAGGACGGGGACTAGCGGGGACAATGAGCAGTTCTTC. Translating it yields CASSLRTGTSGDNEQFF.

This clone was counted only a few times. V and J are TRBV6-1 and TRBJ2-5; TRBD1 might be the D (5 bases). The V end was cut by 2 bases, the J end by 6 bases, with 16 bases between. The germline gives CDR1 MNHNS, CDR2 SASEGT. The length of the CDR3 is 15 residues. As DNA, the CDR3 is TGTGCCAGCAGTGAATGGTATGACCGGACACAGACCCAGTACTTC. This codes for CASSEWYDRTQTQYF.

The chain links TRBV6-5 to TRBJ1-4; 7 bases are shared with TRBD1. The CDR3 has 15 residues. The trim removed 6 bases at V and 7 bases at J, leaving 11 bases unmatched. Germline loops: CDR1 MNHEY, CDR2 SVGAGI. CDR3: CASSPQGGAGEKLFF. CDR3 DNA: TGTGCCAGCAGCCCCCAAGGGGGCGCAGGTGAAAAACTGTTTTTT.

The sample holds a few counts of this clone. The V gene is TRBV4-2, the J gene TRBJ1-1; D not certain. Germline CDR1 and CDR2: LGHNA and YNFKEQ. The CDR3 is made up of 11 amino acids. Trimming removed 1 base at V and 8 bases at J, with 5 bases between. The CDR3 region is CASSQGGEAFF. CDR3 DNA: TGTGCCAGCAGCCAAGGAGGAGAAGCTTTCTTT.

DNA for the CDR3: TGTGCCAGCAGTTCGAGGGCCTCTCATCTTTATGGCTACACCTTC. Its protein is CASSSRASHLYGYTF. The chain has TRBV6-5 and TRBJ1-2; D call uncertain. The CDR3 is 15 amino acids. CDR1 and CDR2 (germline): MNHEY, SVGAGI. Deletions cut 4 bases from V and 5 bases from J, with 17 bases between.

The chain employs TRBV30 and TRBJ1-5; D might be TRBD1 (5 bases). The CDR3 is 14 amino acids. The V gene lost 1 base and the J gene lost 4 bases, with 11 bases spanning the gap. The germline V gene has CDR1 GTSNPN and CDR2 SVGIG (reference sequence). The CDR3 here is CAWSGGTLNQPQHF. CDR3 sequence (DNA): TGTGCCTGGAGTGGCGGGACTCTGAATCAGCCCCAGCATTTT.

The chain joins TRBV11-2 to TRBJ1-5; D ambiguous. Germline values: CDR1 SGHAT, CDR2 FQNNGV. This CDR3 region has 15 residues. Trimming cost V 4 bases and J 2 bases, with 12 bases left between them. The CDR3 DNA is TGTGCCAGCAGCTCCGCTAGTGTACGCAATCAGCCCCAGCATTTT. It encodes CASSSASVRNQPQHF. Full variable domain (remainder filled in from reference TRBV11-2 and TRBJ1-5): EAGVAQSPRYKIIEKRQSVAFWCNPISGHATLYWYQQILGQGPKLLIQFQNNGVVDDSQLPKDRFSAERLKGVDSTLKIQPAKLEDSAVYLCASSSASVRNQPQHFGDGTRLSIL.